The next 9 T cell receptor beta chains were all read from a single sample in a study of Ad26.COV2.S vaccination and SARS-CoV-2 variants. Profiled with immunoSEQ multiplex PCR; TCRdb holds only in-frame clones, not every one. The table records fewer than 400,000 clones, around 81% of them present only once. As to treatment: some 20 received Ad26.COV2.S at low or high dose, single or two shots; 5 received placebo; per-sample allocation not given. Sampling occurred on day 63 after the first vaccine or placebo injection. Sequencing was performed on peripheral blood, taken in a trial of Ad26.COV2.S vaccine versus placebo. These receptors were taken from a person between 18 and 65 years old who received the Ad26.COV2.S COVID-19 vaccine or a placebo.

The chain employs TRBV11-3 and TRBJ2-5, with D perhaps matching TRBD2 (5 bases). The CDR3 covers 13 residues. With 6 bases removed from V and 4 bases from J, the gap between germline ends came to 12 bases. Germline CDR1 SGHNT, CDR2 YENEEA. CDR3 sequence (DNA): TGTGCCAGCAGATCGTCGAGGGTAGAGACCCAGTACTTC. Translating it yields CASRSSRVETQYF. Drawing the rest from reference TRBV11-3 and TRBJ2-5, the complete variable domain is EAGVVQSPRYKIIEKKQPVAFWCNPISGHNTLYWYLQNLGQGPELLIRYENEEAVDDSQLPKDRFSAERLKGVDSTLKIQPAELGDSAVYLCASRSSRVETQYFGPGTRLLVL.

The chain recombines TRBV7-9 with TRBJ1-2; the D gene is possibly TRBD1 (6 bases). V was shortened by 5 bases and J by 5 bases, with 18 bases between the two germline ends. This CDR3 has 15 residues. Looked up from germline, CDR1 is SEHNR and CDR2 is FQNEAQ (reference sequence). The CDR3 protein is CASSQGQAGKYGYTF. The CDR3 DNA sequence: TGTGCCAGCAGCCAGGGACAAGCCGGAAAGTATGGCTACACCTTC.

The chain combines TRBV12-3 or TRBV12-4 with TRBJ1-5; possibly TRBD1 for D (6 bases). The V and J ends lost 6 bases and 8 bases respectively, with 14 bases between them. The CDR3 runs 13 residues. CDR3 in DNA: TGTGCCAGCAGCTTACAGGGAATAGAGCCCCAGCATTTT. The encoded protein is CASSLQGIEPQHF.

The chain joins TRBV3-1 (or the pseudogene TRBV3-2) to TRBJ2-5; D may be TRBD1 or TRBD2 (5 bases each). V was trimmed by 4 bases and J by 4 bases, leaving 19 bases between them. Per the germline V gene, CDR1 is LGHDT and CDR2 is YNNKEL (reference sequence). The CDR3 is made up of 16 amino acids. The CDR3 bases are TGTGCCAGCAGCCCCACCCTCAGGGTGGCGGGAGAGACCCAGTACTTC. This sequence encodes CASSPTLRVAGETQYF.

The chain joins TRBV6-5 to TRBJ2-1, with 11 bases identical to TRBD2. The V and J ends lost 7 bases and 2 bases, in that order; junction bases with no gene match: 4. CDR3 size: 15 residues. The germline gives CDR1 MNHEY, CDR2 SVGAGI. CDR3 sequence reads: CASTRLAGPYNEQFF. As DNA, the CDR3 is TGTGCCAGCACCAGACTAGCGGGGCCCTACAATGAGCAGTTCTTC.

The chain links TRBV18 to TRBJ1-2, with TRBD1 as a possible D gene (5 bases). Germline CDR1 KGHSH, CDR2 LQKENI. Trimming shortened V by 4 bases and J by 2 bases, and 17 bases separated the two germline ends. CDR3 length: 16 residues. CDR3 DNA sequence: TGTGCCAGCTCACTTACCGGGACCGAGGGGAACTATGGCTACACCTTC. It encodes CASSLTGTEGNYGYTF.

The chain joins TRBV6-5 to TRBJ2-2; D tentatively reads TRBD1 or TRBD2 (5 bases each). The CDR3 runs 14 residues. Trimming removed 0 bases at V and 6 bases at J, with 8 bases between. Germline CDR1 reads MNHEY; CDR2 reads SVGAGI. CDR3 amino acids: CASSYSGVPGELFF. The CDR3 coding sequence is TGTGCCAGCAGTTACTCGGGGGTTCCCGGGGAGCTGTTTTTT.

There are a few counts of this clone. This chain links TRBV2 with TRBJ1-1; D gene unclear. V was clipped by 7 bases and J by 0 bases, with 9 bases between them. Germline V gene lookup returns CDR1 SNHLY and CDR2 FYNNEI. This CDR3 is 13 amino acids long. The CDR3 DNA sequence: TGTGCCAGCATTCGCCAGATGAACACTGAAGCTTTCTTT. Translating it yields CASIRQMNTEAFF.

Comment on this clone: The sample contains more than one DNA sequence encoding this CDR3. The chain is built from TRBV2 and TRBJ1-2; D is unclear. The V end was cut by 5 bases, the J end by 2 bases, with 6 bases between. The CDR3 is 12 amino acids. Germline-derived CDR1 and CDR2 are SNHLY and FYNNEI. The CDR3 reads CASSFSNYGYTF. CDR3 DNA sequence: TGTGCCAGCAGTTTCAGCAACTATGGCTACACCTTC.